These 5 T cell receptor beta chains came from one sample sequenced in a study of cytomegalovirus exposure and HLA in healthy donors. Vbeta (60) and Jbeta (13) primers were used in the PCR. The protocol was immunoSEQ multiplex PCR, while the TCRdb copy is restricted to in-frame clones and leaves out a portion. The sample lists roughly 290,000 clones; 70% to 90% were seen once. Sequenced material: PBMCs. These receptors all stem from a woman under 30 in good health and CMV-seronegative.

The chain carries TRBV5-1 and TRBJ2-7; TRBD2 matches at 16 bases. Losses at the gene ends were 4 bases for V and 2 bases for J; bases not matched to a gene: 3. Germline-derived CDR1 and CDR2 are SGHRS and YFSETQ. The length of the CDR3 is 16 residues. The CDR3 DNA reads as TGCGCCAGCAGCAGGGGGACTAGCGGGGGGGCCTACGAGCAGTACTTC. Encoded protein: CASSRGTSGGAYEQYF.

The V and J genes are TRBV27 and TRBJ2-5, with 10 bases lining up with TRBD1. The CDR3 spans 15 residues. V gave up 0 bases and J gave up 4 bases; unmatched junction bases: 2. Germline CDR1 is MNHEY and CDR2 is SMNVEV (reference sequence). Here the CDR3 DNA reads TGTGCCAGCAGTTTATCGTGGACAGGGGGAGAGACCCAGTACTTC. It encodes CASSLSWTGGETQYF.

V and J are TRBV7-6 and TRBJ2-7; 7 bases line up with TRBD1. CDR1 and CDR2 (germline): SGHVS, FNYEAQ. The CDR3 contains 14 residues. With 1 base clipped from V and 7 bases from J, the junction kept 7 bases outside the gene matches. CDR3 region: CASSLGTGSGEQYF. In nucleotides, the CDR3 is TGTGCCAGCAGCTTAGGGACAGGTTCGGGGGAGCAGTACTTC. Based on the CDR3 plus reference TRBV7-6 and TRBJ2-7, the full variable domain is GAGVSQSPRYKVTKRGQDVALRCDPISGHVSLYWYRQALGQGPEFLTYFNYEAQQDKSGLPNDRFSAERPEGSISTLTIQRTEQRDSAMYRCASSLGTGSGEQYFGPGTRLTVT.

This clone appeared once. This chain connects TRBV6-1 to TRBJ1-1; D is unresolved. CDR1 and CDR2 from the germline V gene are MNHNS and SASEGT. V lost 7 bases and J lost 7, with 16 bases in between. There are 13 residues in the CDR3. For the CDR3, the DNA is TGTGCCAGCAAAGAGAGGCTTTTTAGTGAAGCTTTCTTT. Translation gives CASKERLFSEAFF.

With respect to this clone: This sample includes further DNA sequences coding for the same CDR3. The V call is TRBV18, the J call TRBJ1-1; perhaps TRBD1 as D (5 bases). The CDR3 length is 15 residues. V dropped 4 bases and J dropped 1 base, with 13 bases sitting between them. Germline values: CDR1 KGHSH, CDR2 LQKENI. CDR3 region: CASSRSGGRNTEAFF. CDR3 nucleotides: TGTGCCAGCTCACGGTCGGGGGGAAGGAACACTGAAGCTTTCTTT.